This T cell receptor (beta chain) is drawn from a study of blood T cell repertoires in COVID-19. Study at large: In each case, the material was cDNA or gDNA derived from T cells, B-cell-depleted T cells, or PBMCs.

Produced via immunoSEQ multiplex PCR; TCRdb's table is partial and in-frame only. The data hold approximately 300,000 clones, with over 80% observed a single time. This CDR3 spans 12 amino acids. Between the trimmed V and J ends, which lost 4 bases and 10 bases, there was a span of 11 bases. Germline-derived CDR1 and CDR2 are SGHTA and FQGNSA. What was sequenced was peripheral blood. The TCR originated in a woman aged 45-65 years with COVID-19, enrolled during active disease. V usage is TRBV7-2 and J usage is TRBJ2-1, with no clear D. In DNA form, the CDR3 reads TGTGCCAGCAGCTCCGGCCGGCGGGAGCAGTTCTTC. Translating it yields CASSSGRREQFF.